The 31 T cell receptor beta chains given below trace back to one sample, sequenced in a study of T cells in Graves' hyperthyroidism and ophthalmopathy. The TCR beta CDR3 regions underwent amplification using RNA transcripts as the source. A first-round RT-PCR of the TCR CDR3 used the HTBI primer set. TCRdb reprocessed the multiplex PCR reads with MiXCR, giving one entry per CDR3 protein. The table has 450,000 to 700,000 distinct CDR3 sequences, around 45% seen once. Sequenced: peripheral blood or thyroid tissue (not recorded which). The receptors shown here come from an adult woman with Graves' disease, either hyperthyroidism or ophthalmopathy (not recorded which).

Ten or more counts support this clonotype. This chain uses TRBV20-1 with TRBJ2-7; 9 nucleotides match TRBD1. The junction had 11 bases not matched to a gene; V was cut back by 5 bases and J by 6 bases. The CDR3 extends over 14 amino acids. The germline V gene has CDR1 DFQATT and CDR2 SNEGSKA (reference sequence). The CDR3 loop is CSAFPSTTGGEQYF. The DNA for the CDR3 is TGCAGTGCTTTTCCATCTACGACAGGGGGCGAGCAGTACTTC.

The rearrangement joins TRBV11-2 to TRBJ1-2; TRBD1 aligns across 8 bases. Trimming at V came to 7 bases and at J to 13 bases, leaving 8 bases not matched to a gene. The CDR3 has 11 amino acids. Germline assignment: CDR1 SGHAT and CDR2 FQNNGV. The DNA of the CDR3 is TGTGCCAGCACCATGACAGGGGTCGCCACCTTC. The encoded protein is CASTMTGVATF.

This clonotype was seen ten or more times. The CDR3 DNA is TGTGCCAGCAGGCGCTGGAGGGGGCTCGTGAACACTGAAGCTTTCTTT. This translates into CASRRWRGLVNTEAFF. V usage is TRBV12-3 or TRBV12-4 and J usage is TRBJ1-1; 7 bases line up with TRBD1. The CDR3 has 16 residues. Trimming took 6 bases from V and 0 from J; bases not matched to a gene: 10.

This clonotype was counted at least ten times. The chain carries TRBV6-1 and TRBJ2-7, with D perhaps matching TRBD1 or TRBD2 (5 bases each). The CDR3 totals 15 residues. Germline CDR1 MNHNS, CDR2 SASEGT. Trimming removed 0 bases at V and 3 bases at J, with 12 bases between. This CDR3 reads CASSEAHKGSYEQYF. The CDR3 region has the DNA TGTGCCAGCAGTGAAGCCCACAAGGGGAGCTACGAGCAGTACTTC.

The chain is built from TRBV5-4 and TRBJ2-7; TRBD1 aligns across 7 bases. The V and J ends lost 5 bases and 1 base, in that order; junction bases with no gene match: 12. The CDR3 sequence is 16 residues long. Germline V gives CDR1 SGHNT, CDR2 YYREEE (reference sequence). CDR3 amino acids: CASSRDIQGYSYEQYF. The CDR3 DNA reads as TGTGCCAGCAGTAGAGATATACAGGGGTATTCCTACGAGCAGTACTTC. Full variable domain (rest looked up from reference TRBV5-4 and TRBJ2-7): ETGVTQSPTHLIKTRGQQVTLRCSSQSGHNTVSWYQQALGQGPQFIFQYYREEENGRGNFPPRFSGLQFPNYSSELNVNALELDDSALYLCASSRDIQGYSYEQYFGPGTRLTVT.

This chain connects TRBV24-1 to TRBJ1-5, with D tentatively TRBD1 (6 bases). The germline gives CDR1 KGHDR, CDR2 SFDVKD. The CDR3 extends over 14 amino acids. V was trimmed by 5 bases and J by 7 bases, leaving 14 bases between them. The CDR3 spells CATSVCRGGQPQHF. In nucleotides, the CDR3 is TGTGCCACCAGTGTCTGCAGGGGAGGACAGCCCCAGCATTTT.

To note about this clonotype: One end of the junction varies from germline; a read error may be responsible. The chain has TRBV7-2 and TRBJ2-5, with 9 bases matching TRBD1. This CDR3 spans 15 amino acids. In germline, CDR1 is SGHTA, CDR2 FQGNSA. CDR3 region: CASSQDRGAWETQYF. The DNA for the CDR3 is TGCGCCAGCAGCCAAGACAGGGGGGCCTGGGAGACCCAGTACTTC.

This clonotype was counted many times. The J gene is TRBJ1-4, the V gene TRBV7-9, with D maybe TRBD1 (5 bases). CDR3 length: 16 amino acids. Trimming left V 5 bases short and J 7 bases short, with 20 bases between. CDR1 SEHNR and CDR2 FQNEAQ come from the germline V gene (reference sequence). In nucleotides, the CDR3 is TGTGCCAGCAGCGCACCCCGTTTCGGGGGATTTGAAAAACTGTTTTTT. This codes for CASSAPRFGGFEKLFF. The full variable domain, in which reference TRBV7-9 and TRBJ1-4 provide the parts outside the CDR3, is DTGVSQNPRHKITKRGQNVTFRCDPISEHNRLYWYRQTLGQGPEFLTYFQNEAQLEKSRLLSDRFSAERPKGSFSTLEIQRTEQGDSAMYLCASSAPRFGGFEKLFFGSGTQLSVL.

The chain links TRBV10-2 to TRBJ2-5; TRBD2 agrees at 8 bases. V lost 3 bases and J lost 7; bases outside the gene matches: 10. The germline CDR1 and CDR2 sequences are WSHSY and SAAADI. CDR3 length equals 15 residues. In nucleotides, the CDR3 is TGCGCCAGCAGTGATTACACTAGCGGAACGGGGACCCAGTACTTC. Protein product: CASSDYTSGTGTQYF.

This clonotype has at least ten counts. V gene TRBV10-3 combines with J gene TRBJ1-4; D is possibly TRBD1 (5 bases). This CDR3 region has 14 residues. Germline CDR1 ENHRY, CDR2 SYGVKD. V lost 8 bases to trimming and J lost 0 bases, with 10 bases between them. DNA of the CDR3: TGTGCCATCGGCGGGACTGCAACTAATGAAAAACTGTTTTTT. This sequence encodes CAIGGTATNEKLFF.

The table lists this clonotype with a count of one. The V and J genes are TRBV9 and TRBJ2-5, with 14 bases fitting TRBD2. Germline CDR1 is SGDLS and CDR2 is YYNGEE. Trimming cost V 4 bases and J 9 bases; bases outside gene matches: 5. The CDR3 consists of 14 residues. CDR3 in amino acids: CASSLRTSGGSQYF. CDR3 nucleotide sequence: TGTGCCAGCAGCCTACGGACTAGCGGGGGGTCCCAGTACTTC.

The chain joins TRBV19 to TRBJ1-4, with no clear D. V lost 6 bases to trimming and J lost 8 bases, with 19 bases between them. Germline CDR1 is LNHDA and CDR2 is SQIVND (reference sequence). The CDR3 runs 15 residues. DNA of the CDR3: TGTGCCAGTAGGACCAACATGAACACGGGAGAAAAACTGTTTTTT. This sequence encodes CASRTNMNTGEKLFF.

This clonotype appeared many times. The CDR3, as DNA: TGTGCCAGCCGTCCTGGCAGAACTACTTTCTTCGACGAGCAGTACTTC. Residues: CASRPGRTTFFDEQYF. The V and J genes are TRBV7-9 and TRBJ2-7; D ambiguous. CDR1 is SEHNR, CDR2 FQNEAQ, per germline (reference sequence). There are 16 residues in the CDR3. Deletions cut 8 bases from V and 5 bases from J, with 25 bases between.

There are many counts of this clonotype. This chain connects TRBV7-6 to TRBJ2-5; D perhaps matches TRBD2 (5 bases). This CDR3 is 15 amino acids long. Trimming removed 1 base at V and 4 bases at J, with 13 bases between. CDR1 and CDR2 (germline): SGHVS, FNYEAQ. CDR3 in DNA: TGTGCCAGCAGCTTAGTTGGCACCCGGGGAGAGACCCAGTACTTC. It translates to CASSLVGTRGETQYF.

This clonotype was seen at least ten times. The chain links TRBV6-5 to TRBJ1-2; D is ambiguous. Per the germline V gene, CDR1 is MNHEY and CDR2 is SVGAGI. V dropped 0 bases and J dropped 8 bases, with 7 bases sitting between them. The CDR3 has 12 amino acids. CDR3 in DNA: TGTGCCAGCAGTTACTCGGGATTCGGCTACACCTTC. Translation: CASSYSGFGYTF.

The rearrangement joins TRBV2 to TRBJ2-7; tentatively, D is TRBD1 (5 bases). Trimming removed 8 bases from V and 7 bases from J, with 21 bases in between. This CDR3 is built from 14 residues. Germline CDR1 is SNHLY and CDR2 is FYNNEI. The CDR3 reads CASSAGRSYSEQYF. As DNA, the CDR3 is TGTGCCAGCTCGGCAGGGCGCTCCTACAGTGAGCAGTACTTC.

The genes are TRBV7-2 and TRBJ1-3, with 7 bases identical to TRBD1. Germline CDR1 and CDR2: SGHTA and FQGNSA. The CDR3 contains 14 residues. V lost 5 bases and J lost 5; bases outside the gene matches: 6. This CDR3 is CASSLPGQRNTIYF. The CDR3 coding sequence is TGTGCCAGCAGCCTACCGGGACAGCGAAACACCATATATTTT.

The CDR3 nucleotides are TGCAGTGCTAGAGTGTCAGTACAGACCCAGTACTTC. As protein: CSARVSVQTQYF. The chain recombines TRBV20-1 with TRBJ2-5; D is unresolved. The germline V gene encodes CDR1 DFQATT and CDR2 SNEGSKA (reference sequence). Deletions cut 1 base from V and 6 bases from J, with 9 bases between. This CDR3 has 12 amino acids.

The gene calls are TRBV13 and TRBJ2-3; D is tentatively TRBD1 or TRBD2 (6 bases each). CDR1 and CDR2 (germline): PRHDT, FYEKMQ (reference sequence). CDR3 size: 16 residues. V dropped 5 bases and J dropped 4 bases, with 19 bases sitting between them. DNA of the CDR3: TGTGCCAGCAGCCCCCACCGAGGGGGAGGTGCAGATACGCAGTATTTT. This sequence encodes CASSPHRGGGADTQYF.

The table lists this clonotype with many counts. In DNA, the CDR3 is TGTGCCAGCAGCTTAGCGCTGTGGGGGTATGGCTACACCTTC. Translation gives CASSLALWGYGYTF. The rearrangement links TRBV7-2 to TRBJ1-2; tentative D call: TRBD1 (5 bases). The germline V gene encodes CDR1 SGHTA and CDR2 FQGNSA. V was shortened by 0 bases and J by 5 bases, with 10 bases between the two germline ends. The CDR3 runs 14 residues.

The gene calls are TRBV20-1 and TRBJ1-2; TRBD1 aligns across 9 bases. The trim removed 6 bases at V and 3 bases at J, leaving 8 bases unmatched. Germline V gives CDR1 DFQATT, CDR2 SNEGSKA (reference sequence). CDR3 length: 14 amino acids. Here the CDR3 DNA reads TGCAGTGCCCCGCTGGACAGGGGCTACTATGGCTACACCTTC. This sequence encodes CSAPLDRGYYGYTF.

This clonotype was observed a handful of times. V gene TRBV3-1 combines with J gene TRBJ1-1, with D unresolved. Trimming removed 3 bases at V and 4 bases at J, with 3 bases between. Per germline, CDR1 LGHDT and CDR2 YNNKEL (reference sequence). This CDR3 region has 11 residues. The CDR3, as DNA: TGTGCCAGCAGCCAGTCCACTGAAGCTTTCTTT. Translated, it gives CASSQSTEAFF. The complete variable domain, with remaining parts taken from reference TRBV3-1 and TRBJ1-1, reads DTAVSQTPKYLVTQMGNDKSIKCEQNLGHDTMYWYKQDSKKFLKIMFSYNNKELIINETVPNRFSPKSPDKAHLNLHINSLELGDSAVYFCASSQSTEAFFGQGTRLTVV.

This clonotype was recorded a few times. The CDR3 does not end in the conserved phenylalanine or tryptophan, so this is likely a read error. The DNA is omitted, as the CDR3 cannot be located on it reliably, and the CDR3 follows TCRdb's listing. The chain links TRBV10-2 to TRBJ1-1. Germline CDR1 reads WSHSY; CDR2 reads SAAADI. The CDR3 length equals 8 residues, ends included. The CDR3 reads CASSDGRA.

Turning to this clonotype: Sequence at one end of the junction differs from germline and may be a read error. The J gene is TRBJ2-7, the V gene TRBV20-1; 8 nucleotides line up with TRBD2. Looked up from germline, CDR1 is DFQATT and CDR2 is SNEGSKA (reference sequence). CDR3 length: 14 amino acids. CDR3 DNA sequence: TGCAGTGCAAGAAGTCTAGCGGGCTCTTACGAGCGGTACTTC. Translation gives CSARSLAGSYERYF.

Turning to this clonotype: A single base separates this from a much larger clone, so it may be a read error. This chain uses TRBV5-5 with TRBJ2-5; unclear D gene. Germline V lookup: CDR1 SGHKS, CDR2 YYEKEE (reference sequence). The CDR3 covers 12 residues. The CDR3 DNA reads TGTGCCAGCAGCTTGGCCTTTGAGACCCGGTACTTC. It yields the protein CASSLAFETRYF.

A few counts support this clonotype. This chain joins TRBV25-1 and TRBJ1-4; D uncertain. The germline CDR1 and CDR2 sequences are MGHDK and SYGVNS. The CDR3 covers 15 residues. Trimming removed 2 bases from V and 3 bases from J, with 10 bases in between. Here the CDR3 reads CASSEVSVSNEKLFF. CDR3 nucleotide sequence: TGTGCCAGCAGTGAAGTATCAGTTTCTAATGAAAAACTGTTTTTT.

This clonotype was recorded many times. CDR3 sequence (DNA): TGTGCCAGCAGCTTTAGGGCGTCGGGAGAGACCCAGTACTTC. Its translation: CASSFRASGETQYF. The J gene is TRBJ2-5, the V gene TRBV7-9; D ambiguous. Germline assignment: CDR1 SEHNR and CDR2 FQNEAQ (reference sequence). The V end was cut by 3 bases, the J end by 4 bases, with 12 bases between. CDR3 size: 14 residues.

The chain employs TRBV10-3 and TRBJ2-2, with D hard to call. V lost 0 bases, J lost 0 bases, and 5 bases lay in between. The germline V gene encodes CDR1 ENHRY and CDR2 SYGVKD. CDR3 length equals 15 residues. CDR3 region: CAISESPSNTGELFF. The CDR3 DNA follows: TGTGCCATCAGTGAGTCTCCCTCGAACACCGGGGAGCTGTTTTTT.

The table lists this clonotype with many counts. The chain has TRBV12-3 or TRBV12-4 and TRBJ1-2; D gene uncertain. This CDR3 spans 14 amino acids. With 6 bases removed from V and 0 bases from J, the gap between germline ends came to 11 bases. The CDR3 nucleotides are TGTGCCAGCAGCCGCGCGGGAGCTAACTATGGCTACACCTTC. This sequence encodes CASSRAGANYGYTF.

The chain couples TRBV29-1 to TRBJ2-2; TRBD2 is a possible D gene (5 bases). Germline assignment: CDR1 SQVTM and CDR2 ANQGSEA. V was pared by 4 bases and J by 7 bases, with 7 bases between. CDR3 length: 11 residues. In nucleotides, the CDR3 is TGCAGCGTTGTACGGGGCGGGGAGCTGTTTTTT. Encoded protein: CSVVRGGELFF.

The V and J genes are TRBV25-1 and TRBJ2-5; a possible D gene is TRBD2 (5 bases). Trimming stripped 2 bases from V and 3 bases from J, with 16 bases between. The CDR3 is 16 amino acids. From germline, CDR1 is MGHDK and CDR2 SYGVNS. CDR3 sequence: CASSERRTQEEETQYF. In DNA form, the CDR3 reads TGTGCCAGCAGTGAAAGGAGGACTCAGGAGGAAGAGACCCAGTACTTC.